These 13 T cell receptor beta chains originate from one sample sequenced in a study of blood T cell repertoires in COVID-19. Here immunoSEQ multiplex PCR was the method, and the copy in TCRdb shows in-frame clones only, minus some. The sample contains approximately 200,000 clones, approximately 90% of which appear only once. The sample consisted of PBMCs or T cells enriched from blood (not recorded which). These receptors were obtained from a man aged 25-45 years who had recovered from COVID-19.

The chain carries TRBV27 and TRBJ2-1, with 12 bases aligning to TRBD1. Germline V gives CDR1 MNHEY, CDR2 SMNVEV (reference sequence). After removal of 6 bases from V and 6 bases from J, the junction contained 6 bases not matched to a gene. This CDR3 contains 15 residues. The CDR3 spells CASSAGTGGFNEQFF. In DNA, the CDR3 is TGTGCCAGCAGCGCCGGGACAGGGGGCTTCAATGAGCAGTTCTTC.

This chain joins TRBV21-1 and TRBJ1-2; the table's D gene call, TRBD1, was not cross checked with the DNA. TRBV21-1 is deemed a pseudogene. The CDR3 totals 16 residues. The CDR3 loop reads CASSKVSQGYLYGYTF. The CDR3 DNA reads TGTGCCAGCAGCAAAGTCTCCCAGGGGTATCTTTATGGCTACACCTTC.

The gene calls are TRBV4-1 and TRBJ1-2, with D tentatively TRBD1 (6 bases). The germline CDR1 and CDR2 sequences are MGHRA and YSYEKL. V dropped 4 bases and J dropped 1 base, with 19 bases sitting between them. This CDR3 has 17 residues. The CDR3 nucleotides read TGCGCCAGCAGCCGAACAATCAGGGGCCCAGATAACTATGGCTACACCTTC. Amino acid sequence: CASSRTIRGPDNYGYTF.

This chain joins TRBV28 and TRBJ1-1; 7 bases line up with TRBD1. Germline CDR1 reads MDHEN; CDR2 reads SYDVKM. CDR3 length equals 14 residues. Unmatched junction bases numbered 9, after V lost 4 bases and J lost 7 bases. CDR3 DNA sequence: TGTGCCAGCAGTTCAGGCCTCCAGGGGGATGAAGCTTTCTTT. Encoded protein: CASSSGLQGDEAFF.

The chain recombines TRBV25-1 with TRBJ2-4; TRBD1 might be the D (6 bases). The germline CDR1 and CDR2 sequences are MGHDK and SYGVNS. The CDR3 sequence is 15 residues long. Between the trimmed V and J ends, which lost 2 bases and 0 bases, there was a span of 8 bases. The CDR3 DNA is TGTGCCAGCAGTGAAACAGGGATAGCCAAAAACATTCAGTACTTC. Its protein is CASSETGIAKNIQYF.

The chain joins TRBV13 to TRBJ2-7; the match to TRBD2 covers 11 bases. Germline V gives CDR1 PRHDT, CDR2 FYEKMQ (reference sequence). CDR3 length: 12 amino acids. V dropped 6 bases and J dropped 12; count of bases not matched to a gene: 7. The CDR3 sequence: CASRIAGGRLYF. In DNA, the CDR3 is TGTGCCAGCAGAATAGCGGGGGGGCGTTTGTACTTC.

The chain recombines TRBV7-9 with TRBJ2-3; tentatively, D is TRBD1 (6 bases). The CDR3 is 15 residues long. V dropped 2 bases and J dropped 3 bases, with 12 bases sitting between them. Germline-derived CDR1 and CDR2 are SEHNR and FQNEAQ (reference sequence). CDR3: CASSLITGKTDTQYF. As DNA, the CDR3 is TGTGCCAGCAGCTTAATCACAGGGAAGACAGATACGCAGTATTTT.

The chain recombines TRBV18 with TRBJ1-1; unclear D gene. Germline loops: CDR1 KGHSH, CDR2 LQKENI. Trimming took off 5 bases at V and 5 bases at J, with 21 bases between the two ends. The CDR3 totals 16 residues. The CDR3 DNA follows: TGTGCCAGCTCATCCACGTCGACAAGTACTTCTACTGAAGCTTTCTTT. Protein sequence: CASSSTSTSTSTEAFF.

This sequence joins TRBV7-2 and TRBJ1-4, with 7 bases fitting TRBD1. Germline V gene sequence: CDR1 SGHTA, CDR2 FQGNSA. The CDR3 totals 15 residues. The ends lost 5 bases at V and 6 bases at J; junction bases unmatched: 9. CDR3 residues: CASSPDRAGDEKLFF. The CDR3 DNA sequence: TGTGCCAGCAGCCCCGACAGGGCGGGCGATGAAAAACTGTTTTTT. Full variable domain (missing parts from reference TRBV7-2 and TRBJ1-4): GAGVSQSPSNKVTEKGKDVELRCDPISGHTALYWYRQSLGQGLEFLIYFQGNSAPDKSGLPSDRFSAERTGGSVSTLTIQRTQQEDSAVYLCASSPDRAGDEKLFFGSGTQLSVL.

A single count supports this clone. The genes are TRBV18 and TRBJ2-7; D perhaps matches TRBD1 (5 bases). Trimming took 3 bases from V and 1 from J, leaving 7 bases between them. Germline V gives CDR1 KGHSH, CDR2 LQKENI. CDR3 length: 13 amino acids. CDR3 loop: CASSPSGSYEQYF. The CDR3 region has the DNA TGTGCCAGCTCACCCTCAGGGTCCTACGAGCAGTACTTC.

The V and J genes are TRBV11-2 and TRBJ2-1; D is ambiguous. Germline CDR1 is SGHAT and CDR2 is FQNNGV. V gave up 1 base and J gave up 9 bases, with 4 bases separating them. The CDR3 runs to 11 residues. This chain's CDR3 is CASSLGREQFF. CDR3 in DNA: TGTGCCAGCAGCTTAGGTCGTGAGCAGTTCTTC.

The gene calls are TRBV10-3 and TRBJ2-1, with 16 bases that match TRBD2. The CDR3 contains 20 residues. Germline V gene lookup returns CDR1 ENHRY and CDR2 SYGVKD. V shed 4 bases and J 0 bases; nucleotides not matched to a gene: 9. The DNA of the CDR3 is TGTGCCATCAGTGCCCCTGGGACTAGCGGGAGGGTGGGCTCCTACAATGAGCAGTTCTTC. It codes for CAISAPGTSGRVGSYNEQFF.

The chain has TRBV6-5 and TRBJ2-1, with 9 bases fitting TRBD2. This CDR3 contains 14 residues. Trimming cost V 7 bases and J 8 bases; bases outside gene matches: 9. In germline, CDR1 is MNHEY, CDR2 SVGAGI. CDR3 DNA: TGTGCCAGCAATCCGGGACTAGCAACGGATGAGCAGTTCTTC. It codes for CASNPGLATDEQFF.